A selection of T cell receptor beta chains follows, all from one sample in a study of blood T cells in healthy people across ages. TCRdb passed the 5' RACE reads through MiXCR, listing each CDR3 protein once. The sample lists 1.8 million or so distinct CDR3 sequences, approximately 39% seen once, with roughly 24% in the top ten. Sequenced: blood. The receptors shown here come from a human donor in good health. The CDR3 runs from the conserved cysteine through the conserved F or W. A D gene is named only where the DNA matches it firmly. A clone size is listed for some rows: how often the clone was seen (once, few, many), or a class if it is expanded.

v_call	cdr3_length	d_call	clone_size	j_call	cdr3_nt	cdr3_aa
TRBV6-6	13	.	.	TRBJ1-6	TGTGCCAGCAGCCCCCCCGATAGCGAAACCCTCCACTTT	CASSPPDSETLHF
TRBV2	14	.	.	TRBJ2-2	TGCGCCAGCAGTGTAACTACAAACACCGGGGAGCTGTTTTTT	CASSVTTNTGELFF
TRBV11-2	12	.	.	TRBJ2-7	TGTGCCAGCAGCCCCGCGGGGAACGAGCAGTACTTC	CASSPAGNEQYF
TRBV4-3	15	.	.	TRBJ2-5	TGCGCCAGCAGCCAAGGTTGGCTAGACTGGGAGACCCAGTACTTC	CASSQGWLDWETQYF
TRBV7-2	14	.	few	TRBJ1-2	TGTGCCAGCAGCTTAAGCGGGGCAGGCTATGGCTACACCTTC	CASSLSGAGYGYTF
TRBV15	17	.	few	TRBJ2-1	TGTGCCACCAGCAGTGCCTTTGGACAGCCGGCGGGGAATGAGCAGTTCTTC	CATSSAFGQPAGNEQFF
TRBV12-3/TRBV12-4	15	TRBD2	few	TRBJ2-1	TGTGCCAGCAGTATACTTAGCGGGGGGGCCTGGGAGCAGTTCTTC	CASSILSGGAWEQFF
TRBV19	13	TRBD1	.	TRBJ2-4	TGTGCCAGTAGTAAGGGACAGGGAAACATTCAGTACTTC	CASSKGQGNIQYF
TRBV20-1	17	TRBD2	.	TRBJ2-7	TGCAGTGCTGTTCCGACTAGCGGGGGGGCTTTCACCTACGAGCAGTACTTC	CSAVPTSGGAFTYEQYF
TRBV7-9	12	.	.	TRBJ2-1	TGTGCCAGCAGCACGCCCAGGAATGAGCAGTTCTTC	CASSTPRNEQFF
TRBV3-1	17	TRBD2	.	TRBJ2-3	TGTGCCAGCGGACGACTAGCGGGGGGAATATTCACAGATACGCAGTATTTT	CASGRLAGGIFTDTQYF
TRBV12-3/TRBV12-4	20	.	.	TRBJ1-2	TGTGCCAGCAGTTTTGTAATTCGGGGTCTCGACAGGCGCACTCTCAATGGCTACACCTTC	CASSFVIRGLDRRTLNGYTF
TRBV20-1	12	.	many	TRBJ2-3	TGCAGTGCCCAGGCGGGACAGCTAACGCAGTATTTT	CSAQAGQLTQYF
TRBV20-1	14	.	many	TRBJ2-5	TGCAGTGCTAGCCCGCGGGGAAATCAAGAGACCCAGTACTTC	CSASPRGNQETQYF
TRBV3-1	17	.	few	TRBJ2-1	TGTGCCAGCAGCCCCGAACGGACTAAACTGTTCTACAATGAGCAGTTCTTC	CASSPERTKLFYNEQFF
TRBV15	12	.	few	TRBJ1-1	TGTGCCACCAGCACCCGACAGAACGAAGCTTTCTTT	CATSTRQNEAFF
TRBV29-1	14	.	.	TRBJ2-7	TGCAGCGCCTCCGCGAAAGGGAGCTCCTACGAGCAGTACTTC	CSASAKGSSYEQYF
TRBV7-3	15	.	once	TRBJ2-3	TGTGCCAGCAGCTTATACCTAGCCACACGGGATACGCAGTATTTT	CASSLYLATRDTQYF
TRBV6-5	14	.	.	TRBJ2-3	TGTGCCACCAACGGGGGTGGGCGGTCAGATACGCAGTATTTT	CATNGGGRSDTQYF
TRBV6-5	13	.	few	TRBJ2-3	TGTGCCAGATATCTACTACCGACAGATACGCAGTATTTT	CARYLLPTDTQYF
TRBV7-2	16	TRBD2	few	TRBJ2-3	TGTGCCAGCAGCTTAAGATCTAGCGGGGGGGTGGGAACGCAGTATTTT	CASSLRSSGGVGTQYF
TRBV27	15	.	.	TRBJ2-3	TGTGCCAGCAGTCCCGGGGGGCTAAGCACAGATACGCAGTATTTT	CASSPGGLSTDTQYF
TRBV28	15	.	few	TRBJ2-1	TGTGCCAGCAGTTTACGTCCCGCGGGTTACAATGAGCAGTTCTTC	CASSLRPAGYNEQFF
TRBV21-1	19	.	.	TRBJ2-7	TGTGCCAGCAGCAAAAAAATGGGACTCTCAAGTTCAAGCTCCTACGAGCAGTACTTC	CASSKKMGLSSSSSYEQYF
TRBV9	16	TRBD1	few	TRBJ1-6	TGTGCCAGCAGCGTAGAGGCAGGGGGGAATAATTCACCCCTCCACTTT	CASSVEAGGNNSPLHF
TRBV6-6	15	TRBD1	.	TRBJ2-5	TGTGCCAGCAGTTACCTGGGACAGCTTTTCTACGGGCAGTACTTC	CASSYLGQLFYGQYF
TRBV5-5	16	TRBD2	.	TRBJ2-7	TGTGCCAGCAGCTTGGGACTAGCGGGGGGATCCTACGAGCAGTACTTC	CASSLGLAGGSYEQYF
TRBV18	13	.	few	TRBJ2-3	TGTGCCAGCTCACCGTTGGGACTCGGGACGCAGTATTTT	CASSPLGLGTQYF
TRBV15	15	TRBD1	.	TRBJ1-4	TGTGCCACCAGCGGACAGGGGAGGACTAATGAAAAACTGTTTTTT	CATSGQGRTNEKLFF
TRBV20-1	14	.	once	TRBJ2-5	TGCAGTGCTAGAGCTGGCGGGTGGGGAGAGACCCAGTACTTC	CSARAGGWGETQYF
TRBV7-9	16	.	.	TRBJ2-1	TGTGCCAGCAGCTTAGAGGTTGGGGGCGTCGGCAATGAGCAGTTCTTC	CASSLEVGGVGNEQFF
TRBV5-1	14	.	.	TRBJ2-1	TGCGCCAGCAGCAGGAACAGGGTATGGAATGAGCAGTTCTTC	CASSRNRVWNEQFF
TRBV7-7	15	.	.	TRBJ2-7	TGTGCCAGCAGCGTCGTACACACGTCGAGGGACGAGCAGTACTTC	CASSVVHTSRDEQYF
TRBV9	15	.	.	TRBJ2-1	TGTGCCAGCAGCACCCGGGACTCCCATTACAATGAGCAGTTCTTC	CASSTRDSHYNEQFF
TRBV5-5	15	TRBD2	.	TRBJ2-7	TGTGCCAGCAGCTTGTCAGCGGGACCAACCTACGAGCAGTACTTC	CASSLSAGPTYEQYF
TRBV27	15	.	.	TRBJ1-1	TGTGCCAGCAGTGGGTGGGGGGGACCGAACACTGAAGCTTTCTTT	CASSGWGGPNTEAFF
TRBV6-4	14	TRBD2	.	TRBJ2-3	TGTGCCAGCGGTCCGGGACTAGCGAGCGATACGCAGTATTTT	CASGPGLASDTQYF
TRBV12-3/TRBV12-4	13	TRBD1	.	TRBJ1-1	TGTGCCAGCAGTTTCCAGGGGGCGGCTGAAGCTTTCTTT	CASSFQGAAEAFF
TRBV4-3	17	.	.	TRBJ2-6	TGCGCCAGCAGCCAAGGTGTAGGCTGGTCTGGGGCCAACGTCCTGACTTTC	CASSQGVGWSGANVLTF
TRBV7-2	16	.	.	TRBJ2-1	TGTGCCAGCAGCCGAATAGGGACCGGCTCCTACAATGAGCAGTTCTTC	CASSRIGTGSYNEQFF
TRBV7-9	17	.	.	TRBJ2-2	TGTGCCAGCAGTACGGGACGGTCAAGCGCGAACACCGGGGAGCTGTTTTTT	CASSTGRSSANTGELFF
TRBV7-2	14	TRBD1	many	TRBJ2-3	TGTGCCAGCAGCTTGGGACAGGGTCCAGATACGCAGTATTTT	CASSLGQGPDTQYF
TRBV9	16	TRBD2	.	TRBJ2-3	TGTGCCAGCAGCGTCCTAGCGGGGGCACTCACAGATACGCAGTATTTT	CASSVLAGALTDTQYF
TRBV4-1	15	TRBD2	many	TRBJ2-7	TGCGCCAGCAGCCTGACTAGCACGAGCTCCTACGAGCAGTACTTC	CASSLTSTSSYEQYF
TRBV9	14	.	.	TRBJ2-5	TGTGTCAGCAGCGGAACTATTGATCAAGAGACCCAGTACTTC	CVSSGTIDQETQYF
TRBV29-1	14	.	few	TRBJ1-2	TGCAGCGTTGTGGTAGGGGATCCCAACTATGGCTACACCTTC	CSVVVGDPNYGYTF